This is a list of T cell receptor beta chains from one sample in a study of blood T cell repertoires in COVID-19. The data were produced by immunoSEQ multiplex PCR, yet TCRdb's version contains in-frame clones alone and is incomplete. The sample carries around 70,000 clones, around 74% recorded once. Sequenced sample: peripheral blood. The receptors were gathered from a man between 65 and 80 years old with acute or convalescent COVID-19. CDR3s include the opening cysteine and the closing phenylalanine or tryptophan. Fields, in order: clone size, J gene, D gene, CDR3 length, V gene, CDR3 protein, CDR3 DNA. D genes are given only for firm matches. Size is stated for part of the rows, as once, few or many counts, or as a class when the clone is expanded.

clone size: .
J gene: TRBJ2-7
D gene: TRBD2
CDR3 length: 15
V gene: TRBV13
CDR3 protein: CASSLSGAGVYEQYF
CDR3 DNA: TGTGCCAGCAGCTTATCGGGAGCGGGAGTCTACGAGCAGTACTTC

clone size: .
J gene: TRBJ1-1
D gene: TRBD1
CDR3 length: 16
V gene: TRBV18
CDR3 protein: CASSPGTGGGNTEAFF
CDR3 DNA: TGTGCCAGCTCACCTGGGACAGGGGGGGGGAACACTGAAGCTTTCTTT

clone size: .
J gene: TRBJ1-1
D gene: .
CDR3 length: 14
V gene: TRBV3-1/TRBV3-2
CDR3 protein: CASRPQETNTEAFF
CDR3 DNA: TGTGCCAGCAGGCCACAGGAAACGAACACTGAAGCTTTCTTT

clone size: .
J gene: TRBJ1-5
D gene: TRBD1
CDR3 length: 13
V gene: TRBV29-1
CDR3 protein: CSVGTGGYQPQHF
CDR3 DNA: TGCAGCGTTGGGACAGGGGGATATCAGCCCCAGCATTTT

clone size: .
J gene: TRBJ1-5
D gene: TRBD1
CDR3 length: 16
V gene: TRBV3-1/TRBV3-2
CDR3 protein: CASSSRQGASNQPQHF
CDR3 DNA: TGTGCCAGCAGCTCTCGACAGGGGGCGAGCAATCAGCCCCAGCATTTT

clone size: .
J gene: TRBJ2-1
D gene: TRBD2
CDR3 length: 15
V gene: TRBV6-5
CDR3 protein: CASSYRSGRVDEQFF
CDR3 DNA: TGTGCCAGCAGTTACAGGAGCGGGAGGGTAGATGAGCAGTTCTTC

clone size: once
J gene: TRBJ1-2
D gene: TRBD1
CDR3 length: 14
V gene: TRBV24-1
CDR3 protein: CATSDLNRGNGYTF
CDR3 DNA: TGTGCCACCAGTGATTTAAACAGGGGTAATGGCTACACCTTC

clone size: .
J gene: TRBJ2-1
D gene: .
CDR3 length: 13
V gene: TRBV28
CDR3 protein: CASILTGGNEQFF
CDR3 DNA: TGTGCCAGCATTTTGACAGGAGGCAATGAGCAGTTCTTC

clone size: many
J gene: TRBJ2-3
D gene: TRBD2
CDR3 length: 16
V gene: TRBV28
CDR3 protein: CASSPTTSGKTDTQYF
CDR3 DNA: TGTGCCAGCAGTCCCACGACTAGCGGGAAAACAGATACGCAGTATTTT

clone size: .
J gene: TRBJ1-5
D gene: .
CDR3 length: 15
V gene: TRBV19
CDR3 protein: CASSIDYRGNQPQHF
CDR3 DNA: TGTGCCAGTAGTATAGATTACAGAGGCAATCAGCCCCAGCATTTT

clone size: .
J gene: TRBJ1-5
D gene: .
CDR3 length: 17
V gene: TRBV28
CDR3 protein: CASVVTTGHQSNQPQHF
CDR3 DNA: TGTGCCAGCGTAGTTACCACGGGACACCAAAGCAATCAGCCCCAGCATTTT

clone size: .
J gene: TRBJ2-7
D gene: .
CDR3 length: 16
V gene: TRBV25-1
CDR3 protein: CASSSPTGGRAYEQYF
CDR3 DNA: TGTGCCAGCAGTTCTCCTACTGGAGGTAGGGCCTACGAGCAGTACTTC

clone size: .
J gene: TRBJ2-1
D gene: .
CDR3 length: 14
V gene: TRBV3-1/TRBV3-2
CDR3 protein: CASSRIVGYREQFF
CDR3 DNA: TGTGCCAGCAGCCGTATTGTCGGTTATCGTGAGCAGTTCTTC

clone size: .
J gene: TRBJ1-4
D gene: TRBD1
CDR3 length: 16
V gene: TRBV11-2
CDR3 protein: CASSRSGTGTNEKLFF
CDR3 DNA: TGTGCCAGCAGCCGGTCCGGGACAGGGACCAATGAAAAACTGTTTTTT

clone size: .
J gene: TRBJ1-3
D gene: TRBD1
CDR3 length: 16
V gene: TRBV6-6
CDR3 protein: CASSYGQGRAGNTIYF
CDR3 DNA: TGTGCCAGCAGTTACGGACAGGGAAGGGCTGGAAACACCATATATTTT

clone size: .
J gene: TRBJ2-7
D gene: TRBD1
CDR3 length: 14
V gene: TRBV7-8
CDR3 protein: CASSLGQGINEQYF
CDR3 DNA: TGTGCCAGCAGCTTAGGACAGGGGATAAACGAGCAGTACTTC

clone size: .
J gene: TRBJ2-1
D gene: TRBD2
CDR3 length: 17
V gene: TRBV3-1/TRBV3-2
CDR3 protein: CASSQEATSGAYNEQFF
CDR3 DNA: TGTGCCAGCAGCCAAGAAGCGACTAGCGGAGCTTACAATGAGCAGTTCTTC

clone size: few
J gene: TRBJ2-5
D gene: TRBD1
CDR3 length: 14
V gene: TRBV7-2
CDR3 protein: CASSSPGGSETQYF
CDR3 DNA: TGTGCCAGCAGCTCCCCAGGGGGTTCAGAGACCCAGTACTTC

clone size: .
J gene: TRBJ1-4
D gene: .
CDR3 length: 12
V gene: TRBV7-9
CDR3 protein: CASSLNEVKLFF
CDR3 DNA: TGTGCCAGCAGCTTAAATGAGGTAAAACTGTTTTTT

clone size: .
J gene: TRBJ1-3
D gene: .
CDR3 length: 13
V gene: TRBV6-5
CDR3 protein: CASSYHYGNTIYF
CDR3 DNA: TGTGCCAGCAGTTACCATTACGGTAACACCATATATTTT

clone size: .
J gene: TRBJ1-1
D gene: .
CDR3 length: 13
V gene: TRBV6-5
CDR3 protein: CASCNLIQGEAFF
CDR3 DNA: TGTGCCAGCTGCAATCTCATACAGGGTGAAGCTTTCTTT

clone size: .
J gene: TRBJ2-7
D gene: .
CDR3 length: 11
V gene: TRBV29-1
CDR3 protein: CSVDRGYEQYF
CDR3 DNA: TGCAGCGTTGACAGGGGTTACGAGCAGTACTTC

clone size: .
J gene: TRBJ2-5
D gene: TRBD1
CDR3 length: 17
V gene: TRBV28
CDR3 protein: CASSRATRTGGRETQYF
CDR3 DNA: TGTGCCAGCAGCCGGGCAACCCGGACAGGGGGCCGAGAGACCCAGTACTTC

clone size: .
J gene: TRBJ1-1
D gene: .
CDR3 length: 12
V gene: TRBV7-9
CDR3 protein: CASSFFNTEAFF
CDR3 DNA: TGTGCCAGCAGCTTCTTCAACACTGAAGCTTTCTTT

clone size: .
J gene: TRBJ2-3
D gene: TRBD2
CDR3 length: 17
V gene: TRBV4-3
CDR3 protein: CASSHRTSGRPEDTQYF
CDR3 DNA: TGCGCCAGCAGCCATCGGACTAGCGGGAGGCCTGAAGATACGCAGTATTTT

clone size: .
J gene: TRBJ1-1
D gene: TRBD1
CDR3 length: 15
V gene: TRBV5-1
CDR3 protein: CASSWGTGGNTEAFF
CDR3 DNA: TGCGCCAGCAGCTGGGGGACAGGGGGGAACACTGAAGCTTTCTTT

clone size: .
J gene: TRBJ2-5
D gene: TRBD1
CDR3 length: 14
V gene: TRBV5-1
CDR3 protein: CASSSGTGKETQYF
CDR3 DNA: TGCGCCAGCAGTTCCGGGACAGGGAAAGAGACCCAGTACTTC

clone size: .
J gene: TRBJ2-7
D gene: TRBD1
CDR3 length: 15
V gene: TRBV6-5
CDR3 protein: CASSLGQGAAYEQYF
CDR3 DNA: TGTGCCAGCAGTCTCGGACAGGGGGCCGCCTACGAGCAGTACTTC

clone size: .
J gene: TRBJ2-5
D gene: TRBD2
CDR3 length: 13
V gene: TRBV6-6
CDR3 protein: CASSRSTSGTPYF
CDR3 DNA: TGTGCCAGCAGTCGATCGACTAGCGGGACCCCGTACTTC

clone size: .
J gene: TRBJ2-2
D gene: TRBD1
CDR3 length: 16
V gene: TRBV28
CDR3 protein: CASRTGTGGTTGELFF
CDR3 DNA: TGTGCCAGCAGAACCGGGACAGGGGGAACCACCGGGGAGCTGTTTTTT

clone size: few
J gene: TRBJ2-7
D gene: TRBD2
CDR3 length: 15
V gene: TRBV29-1
CDR3 protein: CSVDLGTSGTYEQYF
CDR3 DNA: TGCAGCGTTGATCTAGGGACTAGCGGGACCTACGAGCAGTACTTC

clone size: .
J gene: TRBJ2-4
D gene: .
CDR3 length: 13
V gene: TRBV5-4
CDR3 protein: CASHLGGKNIQYF
CDR3 DNA: TGTGCCAGCCACCTAGGCGGGAAAAACATTCAGTACTTC

clone size: .
J gene: TRBJ2-4
D gene: .
CDR3 length: 14
V gene: TRBV9
CDR3 protein: CASSPRSGENIQYF
CDR3 DNA: TGTGCCAGCAGCCCCCGATCAGGGGAAAACATTCAGTACTTC

clone size: .
J gene: TRBJ2-4
D gene: TRBD1
CDR3 length: 20
V gene: TRBV7-6
CDR3 protein: CASSLTTGARGLANKNIQYF
CDR3 DNA: TGTGCCAGCAGCTTAACTACAGGGGCGAGGGGGCTGGCTAACAAAAACATTCAGTACTTC

clone size: .
J gene: TRBJ2-2
D gene: .
CDR3 length: 13
V gene: TRBV7-2
CDR3 protein: CASSPRFAGELFF
CDR3 DNA: TGTGCCAGCAGCCCCCGGTTCGCCGGGGAGCTGTTTTTT

clone size: .
J gene: TRBJ1-2
D gene: .
CDR3 length: 13
V gene: TRBV12-2
CDR3 protein: CASRLDRKGGYTF
CDR3 DNA: TGTGCAAGTCGCCTAGACAGGAAGGGTGGCTACACCTTC

clone size: once
J gene: TRBJ2-7
D gene: .
CDR3 length: 13
V gene: TRBV19
CDR3 protein: CASSRQDSYEQYF
CDR3 DNA: TGTGCCAGTAGTAGACAGGACTCCTACGAGCAGTACTTC

clone size: .
J gene: TRBJ2-1
D gene: .
CDR3 length: 12
V gene: TRBV5-4
CDR3 protein: CASSYPRDEQFF
CDR3 DNA: TGTGCCAGCAGCTACCCACGGGATGAGCAGTTCTTC

clone size: few
J gene: TRBJ1-4
D gene: TRBD1
CDR3 length: 15
V gene: TRBV18
CDR3 protein: CASSLTGEGTEKLFF
CDR3 DNA: TGTGCCAGCTCACTTACAGGGGAAGGGACTGAAAAACTGTTTTTT

clone size: .
J gene: TRBJ1-5
D gene: .
CDR3 length: 14
V gene: TRBV28
CDR3 protein: CASNPNGGAQPQHF
CDR3 DNA: TGTGCCAGCAACCCGAACGGCGGGGCTCAGCCCCAGCATTTT

clone size: .
J gene: TRBJ1-4
D gene: TRBD1
CDR3 length: 16
V gene: TRBV6-5
CDR3 protein: CASSYSMTGINEKLFF
CDR3 DNA: TGTGCCAGCAGTTACTCGATGACAGGGATTAATGAAAAACTGTTTTTT